The text below deals with one T cell receptor (beta chain). The sample belongs to a study of blood T cell repertoires in COVID-19. The repertoire was sequenced with immunoSEQ multiplex PCR; TCRdb's copy has only in-frame clones and lacks some. This table has under 350,000 clones, 75% to 90% appearing once. Germline CDR1 and CDR2: LGHDT and YNNKEL (reference sequence). The V gene lost 2 bases and the J gene lost 4 bases, with 14 bases spanning the gap. The CDR3 runs to 15 residues. The sequencing input was peripheral blood. This TCR was recovered from a woman in her seventies with acute or convalescent COVID-19. This rearrangement joins TRBV3-1 (or the pseudogene TRBV3-2) to TRBJ1-1, with no clear D. This CDR3 reads CASSQQTLGVTEAFF. The CDR3 DNA reads as TGTGCCAGCAGCCAACAGACCTTGGGCGTCACTGAAGCTTTCTTT.